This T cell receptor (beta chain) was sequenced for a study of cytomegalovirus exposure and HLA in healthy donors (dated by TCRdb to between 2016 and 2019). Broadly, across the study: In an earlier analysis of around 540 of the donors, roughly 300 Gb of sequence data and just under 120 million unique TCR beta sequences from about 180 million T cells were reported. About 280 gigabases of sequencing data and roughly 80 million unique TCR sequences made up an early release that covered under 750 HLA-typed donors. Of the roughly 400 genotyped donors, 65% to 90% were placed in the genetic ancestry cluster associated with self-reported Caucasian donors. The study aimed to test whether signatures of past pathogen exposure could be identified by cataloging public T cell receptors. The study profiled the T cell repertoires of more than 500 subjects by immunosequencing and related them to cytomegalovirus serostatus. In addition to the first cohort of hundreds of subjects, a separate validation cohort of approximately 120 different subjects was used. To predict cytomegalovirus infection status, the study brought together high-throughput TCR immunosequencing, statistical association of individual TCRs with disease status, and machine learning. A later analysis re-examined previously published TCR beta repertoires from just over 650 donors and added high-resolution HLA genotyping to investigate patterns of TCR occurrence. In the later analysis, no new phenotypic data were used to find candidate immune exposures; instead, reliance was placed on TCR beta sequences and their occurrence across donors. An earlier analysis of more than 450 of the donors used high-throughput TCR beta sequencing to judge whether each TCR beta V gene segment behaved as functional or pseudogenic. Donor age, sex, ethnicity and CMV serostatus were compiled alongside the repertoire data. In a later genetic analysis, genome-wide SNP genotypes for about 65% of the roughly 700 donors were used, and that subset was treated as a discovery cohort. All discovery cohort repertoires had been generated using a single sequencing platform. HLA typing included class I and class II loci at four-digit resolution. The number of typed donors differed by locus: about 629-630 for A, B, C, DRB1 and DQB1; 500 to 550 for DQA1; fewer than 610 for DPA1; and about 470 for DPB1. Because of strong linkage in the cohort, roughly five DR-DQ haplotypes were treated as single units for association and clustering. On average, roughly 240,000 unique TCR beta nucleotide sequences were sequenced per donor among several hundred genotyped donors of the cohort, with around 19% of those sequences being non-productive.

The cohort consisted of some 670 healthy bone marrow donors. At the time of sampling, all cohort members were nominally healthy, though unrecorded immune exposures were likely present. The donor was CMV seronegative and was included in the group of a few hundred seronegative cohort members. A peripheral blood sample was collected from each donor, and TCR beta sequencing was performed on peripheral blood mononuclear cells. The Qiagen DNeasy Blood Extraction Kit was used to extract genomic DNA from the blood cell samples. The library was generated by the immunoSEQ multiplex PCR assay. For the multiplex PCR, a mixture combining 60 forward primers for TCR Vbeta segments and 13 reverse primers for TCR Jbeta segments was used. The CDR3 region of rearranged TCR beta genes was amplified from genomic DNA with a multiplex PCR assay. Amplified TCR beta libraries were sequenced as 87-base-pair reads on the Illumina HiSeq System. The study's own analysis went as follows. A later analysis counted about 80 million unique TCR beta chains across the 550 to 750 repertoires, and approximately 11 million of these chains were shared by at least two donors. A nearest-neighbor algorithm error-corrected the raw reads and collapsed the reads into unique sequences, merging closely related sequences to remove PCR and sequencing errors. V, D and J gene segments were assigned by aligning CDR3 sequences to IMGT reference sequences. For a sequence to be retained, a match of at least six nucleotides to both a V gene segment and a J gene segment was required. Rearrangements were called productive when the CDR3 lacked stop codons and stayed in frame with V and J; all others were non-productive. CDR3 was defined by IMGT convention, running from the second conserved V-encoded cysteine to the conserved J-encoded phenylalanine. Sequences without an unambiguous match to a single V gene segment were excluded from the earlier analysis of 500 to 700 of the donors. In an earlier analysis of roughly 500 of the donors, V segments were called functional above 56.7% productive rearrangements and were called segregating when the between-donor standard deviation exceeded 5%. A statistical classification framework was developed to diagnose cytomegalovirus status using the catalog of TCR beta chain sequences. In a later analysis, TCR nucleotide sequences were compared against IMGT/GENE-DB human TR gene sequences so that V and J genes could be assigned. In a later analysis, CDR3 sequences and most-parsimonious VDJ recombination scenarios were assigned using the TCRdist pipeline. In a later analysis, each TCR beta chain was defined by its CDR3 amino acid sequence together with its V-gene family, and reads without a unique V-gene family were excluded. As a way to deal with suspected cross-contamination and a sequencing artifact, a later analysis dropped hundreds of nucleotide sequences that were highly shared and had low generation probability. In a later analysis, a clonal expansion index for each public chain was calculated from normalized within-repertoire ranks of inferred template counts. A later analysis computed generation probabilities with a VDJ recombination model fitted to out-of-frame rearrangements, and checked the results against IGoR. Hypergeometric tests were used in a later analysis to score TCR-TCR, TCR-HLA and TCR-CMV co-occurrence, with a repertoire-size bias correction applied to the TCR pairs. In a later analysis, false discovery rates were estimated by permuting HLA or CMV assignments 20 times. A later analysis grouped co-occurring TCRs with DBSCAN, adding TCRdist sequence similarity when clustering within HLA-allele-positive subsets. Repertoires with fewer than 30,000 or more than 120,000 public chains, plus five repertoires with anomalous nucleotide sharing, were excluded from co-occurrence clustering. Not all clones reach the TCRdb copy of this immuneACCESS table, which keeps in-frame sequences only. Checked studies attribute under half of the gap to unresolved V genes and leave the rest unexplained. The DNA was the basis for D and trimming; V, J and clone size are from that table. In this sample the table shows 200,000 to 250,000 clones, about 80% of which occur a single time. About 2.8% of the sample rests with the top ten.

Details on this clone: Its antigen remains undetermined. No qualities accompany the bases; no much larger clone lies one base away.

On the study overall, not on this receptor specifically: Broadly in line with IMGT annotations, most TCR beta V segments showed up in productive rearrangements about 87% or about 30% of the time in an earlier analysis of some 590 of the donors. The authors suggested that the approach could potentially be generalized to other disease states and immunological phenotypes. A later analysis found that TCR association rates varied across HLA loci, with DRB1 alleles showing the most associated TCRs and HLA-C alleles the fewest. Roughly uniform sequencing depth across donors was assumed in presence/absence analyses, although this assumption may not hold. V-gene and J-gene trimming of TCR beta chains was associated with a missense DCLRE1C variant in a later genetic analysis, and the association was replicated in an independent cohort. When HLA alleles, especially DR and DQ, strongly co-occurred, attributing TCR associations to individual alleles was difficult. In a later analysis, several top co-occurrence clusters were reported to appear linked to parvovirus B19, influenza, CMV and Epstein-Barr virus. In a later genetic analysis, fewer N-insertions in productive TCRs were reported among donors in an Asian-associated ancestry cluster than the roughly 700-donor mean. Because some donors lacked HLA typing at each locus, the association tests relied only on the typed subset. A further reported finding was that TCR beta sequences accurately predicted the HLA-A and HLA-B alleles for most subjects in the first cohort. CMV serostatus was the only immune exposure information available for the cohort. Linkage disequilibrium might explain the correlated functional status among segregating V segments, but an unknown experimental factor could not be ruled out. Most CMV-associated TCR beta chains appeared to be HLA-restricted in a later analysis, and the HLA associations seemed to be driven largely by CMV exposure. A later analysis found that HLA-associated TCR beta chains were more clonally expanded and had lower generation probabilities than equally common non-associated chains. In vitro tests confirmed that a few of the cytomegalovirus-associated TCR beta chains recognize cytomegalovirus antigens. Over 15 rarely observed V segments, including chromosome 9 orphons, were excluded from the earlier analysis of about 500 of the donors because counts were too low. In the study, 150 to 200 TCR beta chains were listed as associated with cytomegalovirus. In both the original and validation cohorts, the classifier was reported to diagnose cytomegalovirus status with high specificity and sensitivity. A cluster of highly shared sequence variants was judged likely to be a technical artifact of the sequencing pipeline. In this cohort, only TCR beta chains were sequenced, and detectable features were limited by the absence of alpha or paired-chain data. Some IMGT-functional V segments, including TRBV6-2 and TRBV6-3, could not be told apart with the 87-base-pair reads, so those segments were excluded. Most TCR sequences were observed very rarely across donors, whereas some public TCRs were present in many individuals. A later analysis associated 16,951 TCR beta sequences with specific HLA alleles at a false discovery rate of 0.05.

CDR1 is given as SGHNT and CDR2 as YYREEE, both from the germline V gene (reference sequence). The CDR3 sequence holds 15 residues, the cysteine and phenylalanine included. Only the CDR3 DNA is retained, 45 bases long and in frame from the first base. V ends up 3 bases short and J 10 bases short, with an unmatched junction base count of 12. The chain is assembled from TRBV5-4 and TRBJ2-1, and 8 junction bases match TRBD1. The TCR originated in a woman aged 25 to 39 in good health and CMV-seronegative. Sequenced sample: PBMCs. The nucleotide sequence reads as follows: TGTGCCAGCAGCTCCCGACAGGGGCTTGAGTTAGAGCAGTTCTTC. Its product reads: CASSSRQGLELEQFF.